The 26 T cell receptor beta chains reported below all come from one sample, sequenced in a study of neurological immune-mediated disorders. A single record per CDR3 protein comes from TCRdb applying MiXCR to the 5' RACE reads. The data contain roughly 48,000 distinct CDR3 sequences, about 5.6% of them singletons. Material for sequencing was CD4+ T cells from blood. The receptors derive from a woman under 30 with multiple sclerosis.

This clonotype was recorded many times. V and J are TRBV20-1 and TRBJ1-6; a possible D gene is TRBD1 (6 bases). The CDR3 length is 13 residues. Germline-derived CDR1 and CDR2 are DFQATT and SNEGSKA (reference sequence). Trimming pared 4 bases from V and 7 bases from J, leaving 11 bases between. The CDR3 bases are TGCAGTGCTAAAGACAGGAGGAATTCACCCCTCCACTTT. It is translated as CSAKDRRNSPLHF.

This clonotype was counted at least ten times. The genes are TRBV12-3 or TRBV12-4 and TRBJ2-1; a possible D gene is TRBD2 (6 bases). This CDR3 spans 19 amino acids. Trimming removed 2 bases from V and 0 bases from J, with 20 bases in between. The CDR3 loop is CASSLSWGPEGSSYNEQFF. The CDR3 DNA is TGTGCCAGCAGTTTATCGTGGGGACCGGAGGGGAGCTCCTACAATGAGCAGTTCTTC.

This clonotype came up many times. This chain uses TRBV3-1 with TRBJ1-3; D unclear. CDR3 length equals 13 residues. Germline CDR1 LGHDT, CDR2 YNNKEL (reference sequence). The V end was cut by 0 bases, the J end by 7 bases, with 7 bases between. CDR3 in DNA: TGTGCCAGCAGCCAAGATGGGCCGAACACCATATATTTT. It translates to CASSQDGPNTIYF.

The chain employs TRBV7-2 and TRBJ2-1, with 9 bases that match TRBD2. Germline CDR1 reads SGHTA; CDR2 reads FQGNSA. The trim removed 2 bases at V and 9 bases at J, leaving 8 bases unmatched. The CDR3 length is 15 residues. CDR3 sequence reads: CASSLTAGGRFEQFF. The CDR3, as DNA: TGTGCCAGCAGCTTAACCGCGGGAGGGAGGTTTGAGCAGTTCTTC.

This clonotype was recorded at least ten times. This chain links TRBV7-2 with TRBJ1-4; 11 nucleotides match TRBD1. The CDR3 consists of 15 residues. V lost 9 bases to trimming and J lost 3 bases; unmatched junction nucleotides: 6. In germline, CDR1 is SGHTA, CDR2 FQGNSA. CDR3 sequence: CASADRGLPNEKLFF. The CDR3 bases are TGTGCCAGTGCGGACAGGGGGCTTCCTAATGAAAAACTGTTTTTT.

The chain couples TRBV5-4 to TRBJ1-1, with D possibly TRBD1 on 5 matching bases. This CDR3 is built from 15 residues. V was clipped by 0 bases and J by 3 bases, with 12 bases between them. Germline V gene sequence: CDR1 SGHNT, CDR2 YYREEE (reference sequence). CDR3 sequence (DNA): TGTGCCAGCAGCTTGGACCAGGGAGATCACACTGAAGCTTTCTTT. This encodes CASSLDQGDHTEAFF.

The sample holds many counts of this clonotype. The V gene is TRBV5-1, the J gene TRBJ2-1; 9 positions match TRBD1. Germline CDR1 SGHRS, CDR2 YFSETQ. The CDR3 covers 14 residues. V was pared by 5 bases and J by 10 bases, with 10 bases of the junction left unmatched. CDR3 residues: CASSSGQGREEQFF. The CDR3 DNA sequence: TGCGCCAGCAGTTCCGGACAGGGGAGGGAGGAGCAGTTCTTC.

This clonotype was counted many times. The genes are TRBV5-5 and TRBJ2-3, with D possibly called TRBD1 or TRBD2 (5 bases each). CDR1 is SGHKS, CDR2 YYEKEE, per germline (reference sequence). This CDR3 is 15 amino acids long. V was clipped by 7 bases and J by 0 bases, with 15 bases between them. CDR3 nucleotide sequence: TGTGCCAGCCATGCGAGGGGTCCTAGCACAGATACGCAGTATTTT. Translated, it gives CASHARGPSTDTQYF. Based on the CDR3 plus reference TRBV5-5 and TRBJ2-3, the full variable domain is DAGVTQSPTHLIKTRGQQVTLRCSPISGHKSVSWYQQVLGQGPQFIFQYYEKEERGRGNFPDRFSARQFPNYSSELNVNALLLGDSALYLCASHARGPSTDTQYFGPGTRLTVL.

This clonotype was counted ten times or more. The CDR3 loop is CSARGIRQNSGEKLFF. DNA of the CDR3: TGCAGTGCTAGAGGTATCCGGCAGAACTCGGGGGAAAAACTGTTTTTT. The genes are TRBV20-1 and TRBJ1-4; D is ambiguous. The CDR3 has 16 residues. V lost 1 base to trimming and J lost 8 bases, with 20 bases between them. CDR1 DFQATT and CDR2 SNEGSKA come from the germline V gene (reference sequence).

This clonotype was counted only a few times. The rearrangement uses TRBV18 and TRBJ2-7; D remains unclear. V was pared by 4 bases and J by 5 bases, with 15 bases between. Germline-derived CDR1 and CDR2 are KGHSH and LQKENI. This CDR3 has 14 amino acids. CDR3 loop: CASSQGLPPDEQYF. CDR3 nucleotides: TGTGCCAGCTCACAAGGCCTACCTCCCGACGAGCAGTACTTC.

This clonotype was counted ten times or more. The chain carries TRBV7-8 and TRBJ1-1; 12 positions agree with TRBD1. Germline V CDR1 and CDR2: SGHVS, FQNEAQ. This CDR3 is 16 amino acids long. With 5 bases clipped from V and 4 bases from J, the junction kept 8 bases outside the gene matches. The CDR3 is CASSLGTGGWGTEAFF. CDR3 nucleotides: TGTGCCAGCAGCCTTGGGACAGGGGGCTGGGGCACTGAAGCTTTCTTT.

This clonotype came up many times. This sequence joins TRBV7-9 and TRBJ2-3; 9 bases line up with TRBD2. Germline V gene data show CDR1 as SEHNR and CDR2 as FQNEAQ (reference sequence). This CDR3 spans 14 amino acids. V trimming: 10 bases; J trimming: 4 bases; junction bases outside the gene matches: 9. CDR3 loop: CATGGSGSPDTQYF. Here the CDR3 DNA reads TGTGCCACCGGGGGTAGCGGGAGTCCAGATACGCAGTATTTT.

This clonotype was observed at least ten times. This chain connects TRBV20-1 to TRBJ1-4; 10 bases are shared with TRBD1. The CDR3 consists of 13 residues. The germline CDR1 and CDR2 sequences are DFQATT and SNEGSKA (reference sequence). The junction had 3 bases not matched to a gene; V was cut back by 4 bases and J by 7 bases. CDR3 sequence reads: CSAIRDRGEKLFF. CDR3 DNA: TGCAGTGCTATCCGGGACAGGGGTGAAAAACTGTTTTTT.

This clonotype occurred many times. The chain employs TRBV29-1 and TRBJ2-7; unclear D gene. Germline CDR1 reads SQVTM; CDR2 reads ANQGSEA. V was clipped by 6 bases and J by 2 bases, with 17 bases between them. The CDR3 contains 14 residues. The CDR3 protein is CSVPAGSPPYEQYF. The CDR3 coding sequence is TGCAGCGTCCCAGCCGGCAGCCCACCCTACGAGCAGTACTTC.

This clonotype was seen many times. V and J are TRBV20-1 and TRBJ2-1, with D unclear. Germline assignment: CDR1 DFQATT and CDR2 SNEGSKA (reference sequence). V lost 4 bases and J lost 6, with 10 bases in between. The length of the CDR3 is 12 residues. The CDR3 DNA is TGCAGTGCTATAGGGTTGGCCAATGAGCAGTTCTTC. Its translation is CSAIGLANEQFF.

This clonotype was picked up a small number of times. The chain joins TRBV5-1 to TRBJ2-2; D is possibly TRBD2 (5 bases). The CDR3 is 14 amino acids. Germline lookup yields CDR1 SGHRS and CDR2 YFSETQ. Trimming removed 3 bases at V and 3 bases at J, with 9 bases between. This chain's CDR3 is CASSYTSYTGELFF. The CDR3 region has the DNA TGCGCCAGCAGCTATACTAGTTACACCGGGGAGCTGTTTTTT.

The chain links TRBV20-1 to TRBJ2-5; unclear D gene. Trimming pared 0 bases from V and 3 bases from J, leaving 2 bases between. Germline CDR1 reads DFQATT; CDR2 reads SNEGSKA (reference sequence). The CDR3 totals 11 residues. The CDR3 sequence: CSARDKETQYF. The CDR3 DNA reads TGCAGTGCTAGAGATAAAGAGACCCAGTACTTC.

This clonotype was picked up many times. The chain uses TRBV20-1 and TRBJ1-1; D may be TRBD1 (6 bases). There are 13 residues in the CDR3. In germline, CDR1 is DFQATT, CDR2 SNEGSKA (reference sequence). Trimming removed 1 base at V and 4 bases at J, with 10 bases between. The DNA for the CDR3 is TGCAGTGCTAGAGGAAGAGGGGGCACTGAAGCTTTCTTT. Protein: CSARGRGGTEAFF.

This clonotype has at least ten counts. This chain links TRBV3-1 with TRBJ1-2; TRBD1 matches 8 bases. Germline V gene sequence: CDR1 LGHDT, CDR2 YNNKEL (reference sequence). This CDR3 spans 16 amino acids. V lost 4 bases and J lost 8; bases outside the gene matches: 15. The CDR3 DNA reads TGTGCCAGCAGCCCCACATCGCAGGGGGCGGTAGGAGGCTACACCTTC. Its protein is CASSPTSQGAVGGYTF.

This clonotype was picked up many times. The chain combines TRBV7-2 with TRBJ1-5; maybe TRBD1 (5 bases). The CDR3 length is 14 residues. CDR1 and CDR2 (germline): SGHTA, FQGNSA. Between the trimmed V and J ends, which lost 1 base and 7 bases, there was a span of 11 bases. The CDR3 nucleotides are TGTGCCAGCAGCTTAGTCACTCAGGGACAGCCCCAGCATTTT. It yields the protein CASSLVTQGQPQHF.

This chain connects TRBV20-1 to TRBJ1-2; TRBD1 might be the D (5 bases). Germline values: CDR1 DFQATT, CDR2 SNEGSKA (reference sequence). Trimming stripped 4 bases from V and 3 bases from J, with 12 bases between. The CDR3 spans 13 residues. The CDR3 DNA is TGCAGTGCTAATGTGCGGGACCACTATGGCTACACCTTC. Encoded protein: CSANVRDHYGYTF.

This clonotype was seen ten or more times. The chain couples TRBV7-9 to TRBJ1-6; D is undetermined. The V end was cut by 5 bases, the J end by 7 bases, with 15 bases between. The CDR3 contains 15 residues. Germline loops: CDR1 SEHNR, CDR2 FQNEAQ (reference sequence). CDR3 bases: TGTGCCAGCAGCCCTAGACCCGAGGTGAATTCACCCCTCCACTTT. Amino acids: CASSPRPEVNSPLHF.

There are many counts of this clonotype. The V call is TRBV20-1, the J call TRBJ2-1; possibly TRBD2 for D (6 bases). Per germline, CDR1 DFQATT and CDR2 SNEGSKA (reference sequence). V gave up 3 bases and J gave up 2 bases, with 17 bases separating them. This CDR3 is 16 amino acids long. The CDR3 reads CSARGSYRGTYNEQFF. The CDR3 DNA reads as TGCAGTGCTAGGGGTTCGTATCGCGGGACCTACAATGAGCAGTTCTTC.

This clonotype was found many times. V and J are TRBV9 and TRBJ1-1, with a possible D match to TRBD1 (5 bases). CDR1 and CDR2 from the germline V gene are SGDLS and YYNGEE. Trimming took off 9 bases at V and 4 bases at J, with 16 bases between the two ends. CDR3 length equals 13 residues. Here the CDR3 DNA reads TGTGCCACCGTCGGGCTGGGGGGCACTGAAGCTTTCTTT. Protein: CATVGLGGTEAFF.

This clonotype has a count of ten or more. The V call is TRBV5-1, the J call TRBJ1-1; D perhaps matches TRBD1 (5 bases). V lost 4 bases to trimming and J lost 5 bases, with 18 bases between them. The CDR3 has 15 residues. The germline gives CDR1 SGHRS, CDR2 YFSETQ. The CDR3 DNA is TGCGCCAGCAGCCCACGGAGTGGGGGGGGGACTGAAGCTTTCTTT. It encodes CASSPRSGGGTEAFF.

At least ten counts were recorded for this clonotype. This chain connects TRBV5-5 to TRBJ1-1; D unclear. Looked up from germline, CDR1 is SGHKS and CDR2 is YYEKEE (reference sequence). V shed 3 bases and J shed 4 bases, with 10 bases lying between them. The CDR3 totals 13 residues. The CDR3 sequence: CASSSTGSTEAFF. The CDR3 nucleotides are TGTGCCAGCAGCTCAACGGGATCCACTGAAGCTTTCTTT.